The present entry profiles one TCR beta chain with its context. One end of the junction does not line up with germline, which may come from a read error. This sample stems from a study of blood T cells in healthy people across ages. The V gene's germline CDR1 is MNHNS and CDR2 SASEGT. The CDR3 length is 13 residues. They isolated at least 7 million PBMCs from each sample. Alongside a J-beta primer mix, a sample-barcoded 5' primer served in a second PCR lasting about 7 to 12 cycles. TCRdb re-analysed the 5' RACE reads in MiXCR, keeping a single row per CDR3 protein. The sample contains 1.2 million to 1.5 million distinct CDR3 sequences, around 59% of which appear only once.

V and J are TRBV6-1 and TRBJ1-2; perhaps TRBD1 as D (6 bases). Sequencing was performed on blood. The clonotype was recovered from a man aged 18 to 35 in good health. CDR3 sequence reads: CVSQGSRAFGYTF. The CDR3 DNA sequence: TGTGTCAGCCAGGGGTCGAGAGCATTCGGCTACACCTTC.